The 4 T cell receptor beta chains given below trace back to one sample, sequenced in a study of T cells in localized non-small cell lung cancer. Sequencing was performed with immunoSEQ multiplex PCR; in TCRdb, only in-frame clones are kept and a portion is missing. The table includes about 77,000 clones, 70% to 90% detected once. Sequenced material: peripheral blood, taken before any cancer treatment. All receptors derive from a woman aged 40 to 75 with stage I squamous cell lung carcinoma.

The chain uses TRBV5-5 and TRBJ2-5, with 9 bases identical to TRBD2. Germline V lookup: CDR1 SGHKS, CDR2 YYEKEE (reference sequence). V shed 0 bases, J shed 2 bases, and the junction held 2 bases outside the gene matches. This CDR3 is built from 15 residues. The CDR3 bases are TGTGCCAGCAGCTTGGAAACTAGCGGGCAAGAGACCCAGTACTTC. This gives the protein CASSLETSGQETQYF.

The chain recombines TRBV7-9 with TRBJ2-1, with 9 bases identical to TRBD1. This CDR3 has 14 amino acids. The V gene end was trimmed by 4 bases and the J gene end by 8 bases; junction bases not matched to a gene: 6. Germline V gene data show CDR1 as SEHNR and CDR2 as FQNEAQ (reference sequence). This CDR3 reads CASSSGTGNDEQFF. For the CDR3, the DNA is TGTGCCAGCAGCTCCGGGACAGGGAATGATGAGCAGTTCTTC.

This clone has a single count. V usage is TRBV19 and J usage is TRBJ2-7; maybe TRBD1 (6 bases). CDR1 and CDR2 from the germline V gene are LNHDA and SQIVND (reference sequence). The CDR3 is made up of 14 amino acids. Trimming shortened V by 1 base and J by 4 bases, and 11 bases separated the two germline ends. The CDR3 DNA is TGTGCCAGTAGTATAGGGGGCAGGGGATACGAGCAGTACTTC. This codes for CASSIGGRGYEQYF.

The CDR3 nucleotides read TGTGCCAGCAGCTTAAGTCTGAGAACAGGGACAGCCCGTAATGAAAAACTGTTTTTT. Translated: CASSLSLRTGTARNEKLFF. The rearrangement links TRBV7-8 to TRBJ1-4; 7 positions agree with TRBD1. Germline V gene lookup returns CDR1 SGHVS and CDR2 FQNEAQ. The CDR3 is 19 residues long. V lost 2 bases to trimming and J lost 4 bases; unmatched junction nucleotides: 16.